A selection of T cell receptor beta chains follows, all from one sample in a study of blood T cell repertoires in COVID-19. This table comes from immunoSEQ multiplex PCR, and its TCRdb copy is limited to in-frame clones, with some not included. The sample shows 200,000 to 250,000 clones, about four fifths of them seen only once. Sequenced material: peripheral blood. Source of these receptors: a man under 40 who had recovered from COVID-19. CDR3s include the opening cysteine and the closing phenylalanine or tryptophan. A D gene is named only where the DNA matches it firmly. Part of the rows lack a size; the others show once, few, many or a class for expanded clones.

>NA|TRBJ2-3|NA|TRBV15
TGTGCCACCAGCAGAGGAAGTCTAGCTGTCGATACGCAGTATTTT
CATSRGSLAVDTQYF
>NA|TRBJ1-2|NA|TRBV18
TGTGCCAGCTCACCCCCGGCGGACACCCAAGGAGGCTACACCTTC
CASSPPADTQGGYTF
>NA|TRBJ2-1|NA|TRBV24-1
TGTGCCACGGAGAGGATGTATGAGCAGTTCTTC
CATERMYEQFF
>NA|TRBJ2-7|NA|TRBV5-1
TGCGCCAGCAGCGGTACTACGAGCTCCTACGAGCAGTACTTC
CASSGTTSSYEQYF
>NA|TRBJ1-5|TRBD1|TRBV29-1
TGCAGCGTGGTGGACAGGAACAATCAGCCCCAGCATTTT
CSVVDRNNQPQHF
>NA|TRBJ1-1|NA|TRBV2
TGTGCCAGCAGGGGTACAATCTTAGCGTCCCCTGAAGCTTTCTTT
CASRGTILASPEAFF
>NA|TRBJ1-2|TRBD1|TRBV5-1
TGCGCCAGCAGCGTCACCGGGACAGGGGGCTCCATAAACTATGGCTACACCTTC
CASSVTGTGGSINYGYTF
>NA|TRBJ1-5|NA|TRBV7-9
TGTGCCAGCAGCCAGGGAAGGAAGGGGCAGCCCCAGCATTTT
CASSQGRKGQPQHF
>NA|TRBJ1-3|NA|TRBV29-1
TGCAGCGTTCTGGGTTCAGGGAGGGGCGCGCTGGGAAACACCATATATTTT
CSVLGSGRGALGNTIYF
>few|TRBJ1-2|NA|TRBV5-8
TGTGCCAGCAGCCTTGGTTGGACATCCGCTAACTATGGCTACACCTTC
CASSLGWTSANYGYTF
>NA|TRBJ2-3|NA|TRBV20-1
TGCAGTGCCGGGAGCACAGATACGCAGTATTTT
CSAGSTDTQYF
>NA|TRBJ1-4|NA|TRBV5-4
TGTGCCAGCAGCATAGCGACGGCCCACAGATCAAAACTGTTTTTT
CASSIATAHRSKLFF
>NA|TRBJ1-5|TRBD1|TRBV5-8
TGTGCCAGCAGCCCGGGGACAGGGAAGGATCAGCCCCAGCATTTT
CASSPGTGKDQPQHF
>NA|TRBJ1-4|TRBD1|TRBV7-9
TGTGCCAGCAGCCAACAGGGGGCGCCTAATGAAAAACTGTTTTTT
CASSQQGAPNEKLFF
>NA|TRBJ2-7|TRBD1|TRBV29-1
TGCAGCGTGGTTGTTCAGGGGGAGAGGGAGCAGTACTTC
CSVVVQGEREQYF
>NA|TRBJ2-1|NA|TRBV4-2
TGTGCCAGCAGCCAAGATAATGGGGGGGCCGATTACAATGAGCAGTTCTTC
CASSQDNGGADYNEQFF
>NA|TRBJ2-2|TRBD1|TRBV14
TGTGCCAGCCGACAGGGCGCGAACACCGGGGAGCTGTTTTTT
CASRQGANTGELFF
>NA|TRBJ2-2|NA|TRBV9
TGTGCCAGCAGCGTCAATCGGGACTCCGGTGTGGGGGAGCTGTTTTTT
CASSVNRDSGVGELFF
>few|TRBJ1-2|NA|TRBV5-1
TGCGCCAGCAGCTTCAGTAACTATGGCTACACCTTC
CASSFSNYGYTF
>NA|TRBJ1-5|NA|TRBV10-2
TGCGCCAGCAGTGAGCTGTCAGGGTGGCAGCCCCAGCATTTT
CASSELSGWQPQHF
>NA|TRBJ1-4|TRBD1|TRBV18
TGTGCCAGCTCCCTCGACAGGGGGCGGAATGAAAAACTGTTTTTT
CASSLDRGRNEKLFF
>once|TRBJ2-1|TRBD2|TRBV9
TGTGCCAGCAGCGTAGCGGCTAGCGGGGGGAACAATGAGCAGTTCTTC
CASSVAASGGNNEQFF
>NA|TRBJ1-4|NA|TRBV9
TGTGCCAGCAGCGTAGATACAGCCGAAAAACTGTTTTTT
CASSVDTAEKLFF
>NA|TRBJ1-6|NA|TRBV12-3/TRBV12-4
TGTGCCAGCAGCTCATTCCCGGCACCCCTCCACTTT
CASSSFPAPLHF
>NA|TRBJ2-3|TRBD2|TRBV19
TGTGCCAGTTTTAGCGGGGGGCCAAAATATACGCAGTATTTT
CASFSGGPKYTQYF
>NA|TRBJ2-1|NA|TRBV5-6
TGTGCCAGCAGCTCCACTATACGGGGGTACAATGAGCAGTTCTTC
CASSSTIRGYNEQFF
>NA|TRBJ1-1|TRBD1|TRBV6-5
TGTGCCAGCAGGCAGGGGGCGATGATTGAAGCTTTCTTT
CASRQGAMIEAFF
>NA|TRBJ2-5|TRBD2|TRBV4-1
TGCGCCAGCAGCCAAGATATAGGGAGGGTTCGGGAGACCCAGTACTTC
CASSQDIGRVRETQYF
>NA|TRBJ2-5|NA|TRBV19
TGTGCCAGTAGTATAGGGGCGTCCCAAGAGACCCAGTACTTC
CASSIGASQETQYF
>NA|TRBJ2-3|NA|TRBV28
TGTGCCAGCACTGCAGGGCTGTGGGCAGATACGCAGTATTTT
CASTAGLWADTQYF
>NA|TRBJ2-2|NA|TRBV7-8
TGTGCCAGCAGGATAACTTGGAACACCGGGGAGCTGTTTTTT
CASRITWNTGELFF
>NA|TRBJ2-5|NA|TRBV7-8
TGTGCCAGCAGCCCCAGCCAAGAGACCCAGTACTTC
CASSPSQETQYF
>once|TRBJ1-2|NA|TRBV6-6
TGTGCCAGCAGTTCCCGGGACAAGTTCTATGGCTACACCTTC
CASSSRDKFYGYTF
>few|TRBJ1-4|NA|TRBV28
TGTGCCAGCAGTTGGGGGGAAGGAAAACTGTTTTTT
CASSWGEGKLFF
>NA|TRBJ1-1|NA|TRBV10-3
TGTGCCATCAGTACTAACCAGGGAGGAACTGAAGCTTTCTTT
CAISTNQGGTEAFF
>NA|TRBJ1-2|NA|TRBV2
TGTGCCAGCAGTCCCAGGGAAGGCTACACCTTC
CASSPREGYTF
>NA|TRBJ1-1|NA|TRBV3-1/TRBV3-2
TGTGCCAGCAGCCAAGATTCAGGGGATAGGGTAGCTTTCTTT
CASSQDSGDRVAFF
>NA|TRBJ2-4|TRBD1|TRBV18
TGTGCCAGCTCACCAGTGGGGCCGGACAGGACCAAAAACATTCAGTACTTC
CASSPVGPDRTKNIQYF
>NA|TRBJ1-5|TRBD1|TRBV28
TGTGCCAGCAGTTCTTATGACAGGGGCTTTAATCAGCCCCAGCATTTT
CASSSYDRGFNQPQHF
>NA|TRBJ2-3|TRBD2|TRBV24-1
TGTGCCACCAGTGATTCCCGACTAGCGGGGACAGATACGCAGTATTTT
CATSDSRLAGTDTQYF
>NA|TRBJ1-2|NA|TRBV27
TGTGCCAGACCCCCCCCGAAGGGGTTGGGCTACACCTTC
CARPPPKGLGYTF
>NA|TRBJ2-3|TRBD2|TRBV14
TGTGCCAGCAGCCAAGTTGGGACTAGCGGAACGCAGTATTTT
CASSQVGTSGTQYF
>once|TRBJ2-3|NA|TRBV7-3
TGTGCCAGCAGCCCGAACCGACTAGGTTCGAGGACAGATACGCAGTATTTT
CASSPNRLGSRTDTQYF
>few|TRBJ1-6|NA|TRBV6-4
TGTGCCAGCAGTGAGTTTAATGAGAATAATTCACCCCTCCACTTT
CASSEFNENNSPLHF
>NA|TRBJ2-7|NA|TRBV10-2
TGCGCCAGCAGTGAGGGGCGGACCCAGGGCGAGCAGTACTTC
CASSEGRTQGEQYF
>NA|TRBJ1-2|TRBD1|TRBV6-1
TGTGCCAGCAGTGACCCTCGGGACAGGGGCACCGGCGCCTATGGCTACACCTTC
CASSDPRDRGTGAYGYTF
>NA|TRBJ2-2|TRBD2|TRBV4-2
TGTGCCAGCAGCCAGCTTAGGCTAGCGGGGGGGCGGAGCACCGGGGAGCTGTTTTTT
CASSQLRLAGGRSTGELFF
>few|TRBJ1-1|NA|TRBV21-1
TGTGCCAGCAGCCCGAGCCAGCCGGGGGTTTTCTTT
CASSPSQPGVFF
>once|TRBJ1-1|NA|TRBV12-3/TRBV12-4
TGTGCCAGCAGTATTCAGGGGAACACTGAAGCTTTCTTT
CASSIQGNTEAFF
>NA|TRBJ2-2|TRBD2|TRBV18
TGTGCCAGCTCACCATTCAGCGGGGGCAACACCGGGGAGCTGTTTTTT
CASSPFSGGNTGELFF
>NA|TRBJ1-2|NA|TRBV5-4
TGTGCCAGCAGCTTGAACAGGGCCGAAGGCTACACCTTC
CASSLNRAEGYTF
>NA|TRBJ1-1|NA|TRBV20-1
TGCAGAGGACAGAGAAACACTGAAGCTTTCTTT
CRGQRNTEAFF
>NA|TRBJ2-7|NA|TRBV2
TGTGCCAGCAGCCGTGAGAACGAGCAGTACTTC
CASSRENEQYF
>NA|TRBJ1-6|NA|TRBV7-9
TGTGCCAGCAGCTTAGGGCTGGCTGGTTCACCCCTCCACTTT
CASSLGLAGSPLHF
>NA|TRBJ2-2|TRBD2|TRBV19
TGTGCCAGTTTCCACTCGACTAGCGGGGGACCGAACACCGGGGAGCTGTTTTTT
CASFHSTSGGPNTGELFF